This T cell receptor (beta chain) was sequenced in a study of chronic HIV infection and antiretroviral therapy. This clonotype was detected a few times. This CDR3 is built from 14 residues. Per germline, CDR1 SQVTM and CDR2 ANQGSEA. V was pared by 4 bases and J by 3 bases, with 16 bases between. TCRdb reprocessed the 5' RACE reads via MiXCR and lists one record per CDR3 protein. The data show 40,000 to 50,000 distinct CDR3 sequences, about a fifth seen once. The sequencing sample was made of peripheral blood. This chain connects TRBV29-1 to TRBJ2-7; possible D gene TRBD1, 6 bases. The source of this sequence is an adult who had HIV and had not received antiretroviral therapy, or was an uninfected healthy control (not recorded which). The CDR3 protein is CSVGGAGDRYEQYF. CDR3 nucleotide sequence: TGCAGCGTTGGAGGGGCAGGGGATCGCTACGAGCAGTACTTC.